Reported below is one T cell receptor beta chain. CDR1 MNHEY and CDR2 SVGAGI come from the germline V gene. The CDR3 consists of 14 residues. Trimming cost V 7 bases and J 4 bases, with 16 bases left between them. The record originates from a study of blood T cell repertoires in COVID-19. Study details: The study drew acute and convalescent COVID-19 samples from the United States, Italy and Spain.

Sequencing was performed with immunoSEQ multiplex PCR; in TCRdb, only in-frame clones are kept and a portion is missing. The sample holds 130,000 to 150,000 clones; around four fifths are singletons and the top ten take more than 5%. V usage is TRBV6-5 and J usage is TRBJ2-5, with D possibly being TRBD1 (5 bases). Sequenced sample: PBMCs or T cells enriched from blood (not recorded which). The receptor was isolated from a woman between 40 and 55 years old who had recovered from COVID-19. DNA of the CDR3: TGTGCCAGCATCGAAACTATAGGGGCAGAGACCCAGTACTTC. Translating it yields CASIETIGAETQYF.